Below are 5 T cell receptor beta chains sequenced from a single sample in a study of siplizumab effects on memory and regulatory T cells. The protocol was immunoSEQ multiplex PCR, while the TCRdb copy is restricted to in-frame clones and leaves out a portion. Among tens of thousands of clones listed, approximately 95% were seen once. Sequencing input: non-Treg CD4+ T cells sorted from blood. The receptors stem from a human donor in good health.

V is TRBV7-6 and J is TRBJ2-3; 7 bases align to TRBD2. Per the germline V gene, CDR1 is SGHVS and CDR2 is FNYEAQ. The CDR3 extends over 15 amino acids. J was trimmed by 2 bases and V by 4 bases; bases with no gene match: 6. CDR3 nucleotide sequence: TGTGCCAGCAGCTCTAATCTAGCGGACACAGATACGCAGTATTTT. Amino acid sequence: CASSSNLADTDTQYF. Using reference TRBV7-6 and TRBJ2-3 for the parts outside the CDR3, the full variable domain is GAGVSQSPRYKVTKRGQDVALRCDPISGHVSLYWYRQALGQGPEFLTYFNYEAQQDKSGLPNDRFSAERPEGSISTLTIQRTEQRDSAMYRCASSSNLADTDTQYFGPGTRLTVL.

The rearrangement links TRBV11-3 to TRBJ1-1; possibly TRBD1 for D (6 bases). Germline CDR1 and CDR2: SGHNT and YENEEA. The CDR3 has 16 amino acids. Trimming shortened V by 5 bases and J by 0 bases, and 16 bases separated the two germline ends. CDR3 amino acids: CASSPQPRTVNTEAFF. As DNA, the CDR3 is TGTGCCAGCAGCCCACAGCCTCGGACAGTGAACACTGAAGCTTTCTTT.

This sequence joins TRBV11-3 and TRBJ2-3; 8 bases are shared with TRBD1. Germline lookup yields CDR1 SGHNT and CDR2 YENEEA. The CDR3 consists of 16 residues. The J segment lost 2 bases and the V segment lost 3 bases, leaving 7 bases of the junction unmatched. This chain's CDR3 is CASSFSDRGLTDTQYF. CDR3 nucleotides: TGTGCCAGCAGCTTTAGTGACAGGGGACTCACAGATACGCAGTATTTT.

In this sample, this clone turned up once. The chain has TRBV7-8 and TRBJ2-2, with TRBD2 identical over 8 bases. CDR3 length: 15 amino acids. J was trimmed by 1 base and V by 4 bases; bases with no gene match: 2. Germline CDR1 is SGHVS and CDR2 is FQNEAQ. CDR3 nucleotide sequence: TGTGCCAGCAGCTCGAGCGGGGGGAACACCGGGGAGCTGTTTTTT. Protein: CASSSSGGNTGELFF.

The genes are TRBV20-1 and TRBJ2-7; D not resolved. V shed 6 bases and J shed 2 bases, with 5 bases lying between them. The CDR3 contains 10 residues. Per the germline V gene, CDR1 is DFQATT and CDR2 is SNEGSKA (reference sequence). CDR3 amino acids: CSAAAYEQYF. CDR3 coding DNA: TGCAGTGCAGCAGCCTACGAGCAGTACTTC.